Presented here are 25 T cell receptor beta chains from one specimen sequenced in a study of graft-versus-host responses after intestinal transplantation (dated by TCRdb to about 2021). The library came from the immunoSEQ multiplex PCR assay. This immuneACCESS table, as held by TCRdb, lists in-frame sequences with V and J called but not all clones. Of the missing ones, under half trace to an unresolved V gene in checked studies; the others have no known cause. The sample yields about 88,000 clones; approximately 90% were counted once. The ten biggest clones cover around 0.37% of the sample. The intended sense of this specimen's time point label: cells obtained before transplantation from donor or recipient. The antigens of these receptors remain unknown. Specimen: unstimulated CD4+ T cells sorted from spleen or lymph node cells, collected before transplant. Receptor source: a human donor who was the organ donor for an intestinal transplant.

The chain combines TRBV6-5 with TRBJ1-1; TRBD1 is a possible D gene (6 bases). V shed 9 bases and J shed 4 bases, with 15 bases lying between them. This CDR3 comprises 13 residues. Germline values: CDR1 MNHEY, CDR2 SVGAGI. DNA of the CDR3: TGTGCCAGGTCAGGGGTTTGGGGCACTGAAGCTTTCTTT. It codes for CARSGVWGTEAFF.

This CDR3 is CASSSGARQPQHF. The CDR3 DNA reads as TGTGCCAGCAGTTCAGGGGCTCGTCAGCCCCAGCATTTT. The chain employs TRBV6-5 and TRBJ1-5; D may be TRBD1 (6 bases). V gave up 4 bases and J gave up 6 bases, with 10 bases separating them. Germline CDR1 MNHEY, CDR2 SVGAGI. The CDR3 runs 13 residues.

This clone occurred once. The chain joins TRBV11-3 to TRBJ2-1; 7 nucleotides line up with TRBD2. V trimming: 3 bases; J trimming: 3 bases; junction bases outside the gene matches: 8. CDR3 length equals 16 residues. The germline V gene has CDR1 SGHNT and CDR2 YENEEA. CDR3 sequence (DNA): TGTGCCAGCAGCTTTCAGTCCCGGGGGGACTACAATGAGCAGTTCTTC. Its translation is CASSFQSRGDYNEQFF. The full variable domain, in which reference TRBV11-3 and TRBJ2-1 provide the parts outside the CDR3, is EAGVVQSPRYKIIEKKQPVAFWCNPISGHNTLYWYLQNLGQGPELLIRYENEEAVDDSQLPKDRFSAERLKGVDSTLKIQPAELGDSAVYLCASSFQSRGDYNEQFFGPGTRLTVL.

The rearrangement joins TRBV30 to TRBJ1-1; 7 nucleotides line up with TRBD1. Trimming removed 2 bases from V and 0 bases from J; junction bases left unmatched: 9. Germline loops: CDR1 GTSNPN, CDR2 SVGIG (reference sequence). The CDR3 is 16 residues long. This CDR3 reads CAWSFDRAPMNTEAFF. The CDR3, as DNA: TGTGCCTGGAGTTTCGACAGGGCCCCGATGAACACTGAAGCTTTCTTT.

J is TRBJ2-5 and V is TRBV4-1; D remains ambiguous. CDR1 and CDR2 (germline): MGHRA, YSYEKL. This CDR3 has 15 residues. V gave up 4 bases and J gave up 2 bases, with 14 bases separating them. The CDR3 loop is CASSPTPTMQETQYF. The CDR3 DNA follows: TGCGCCAGCAGCCCCACCCCTACTATGCAAGAGACCCAGTACTTC.

The chain joins TRBV13 to TRBJ2-7; TRBD2 matches 7 bases. Germline CDR1 PRHDT, CDR2 FYEKMQ (reference sequence). J gave up 2 bases and V 2 bases, and 6 bases lay outside the gene matches. The CDR3 loop spans 15 amino acids. The CDR3 spells CASSLTAGVPYEQYF. DNA for the CDR3: TGTGCCAGCAGCTTAACTGCGGGAGTGCCCTACGAGCAGTACTTC.

The rearrangement uses TRBV9 and TRBJ2-7; tentative D call: TRBD1 (6 bases). The CDR3 has 15 residues. V was trimmed by 0 bases and J by 6 bases, leaving 16 bases between them. The germline V gene has CDR1 SGDLS and CDR2 YYNGEE. The chain's CDR3 is CASSVDQGSRSEQYF. CDR3 coding DNA: TGTGCCAGCAGCGTAGATCAGGGGTCGAGATCCGAGCAGTACTTC.

This chain uses TRBV19 with TRBJ1-4; unclear D gene. Germline lookup yields CDR1 LNHDA and CDR2 SQIVND (reference sequence). With 7 bases removed from V and 0 bases from J, the gap between germline ends came to 9 bases. This CDR3 has 14 residues. CDR3 nucleotides: TGTGCCAGTAATCGAGCCACAACTAATGAAAAACTGTTTTTT. It translates to CASNRATTNEKLFF.

The chain is built from TRBV12-5 and TRBJ1-2, with TRBD1 identical over 7 bases. The CDR3 has 14 amino acids. V lost 5 bases, J lost 5 bases, and 8 bases stayed unmatched. The germline V gene has CDR1 LGHNT and CDR2 FRNRAP. DNA for the CDR3: TGTGCTAGTGGTGTTGAGGGGGCGCGGTATGGCTACACCTTC. Translated: CASGVEGARYGYTF.

J is TRBJ1-2 and V is TRBV11-2; 11 nucleotides align to TRBD1. The ends lost 6 bases at V and 7 bases at J; junction bases unmatched: 10. CDR1 and CDR2 from the germline V gene are SGHAT and FQNNGV. The CDR3 totals 15 residues. CDR3 coding DNA: TGTGCCAGCAGAAAGCCGGGACAGGGGGGATCTGGCTACACCTTC. This gives the protein CASRKPGQGGSGYTF.

The chain carries TRBV5-1 and TRBJ1-4; 9 positions agree with TRBD1. The V and J ends lost 2 bases and 8 bases, in that order; junction bases with no gene match: 7. CDR1 and CDR2 from the germline V gene are SGHRS and YFSETQ. The CDR3 is made up of 15 amino acids. In nucleotides, the CDR3 is TGCGCCAGCAGCTTCCGGACAGGGGCCGGAGAAAAACTGTTTTTT. Translating it yields CASSFRTGAGEKLFF.

This clone was seen more than once but under ten times. The chain couples TRBV4-2 to TRBJ1-4, with D unclear. The CDR3 consists of 14 residues. The V end lost 4 bases, the J end lost 8 bases, and 14 bases lay between the germline ends. Germline V gene data show CDR1 as LGHNA and CDR2 as YNFKEQ. CDR3 nucleotide sequence: TGTGCCAGCAGCCCCCGGACTCAGTGGGAAAAACTGTTTTTT. Translating gives CASSPRTQWEKLFF.

V gene TRBV11-3 combines with J gene TRBJ1-6, with 7 bases that match TRBD1. In germline, CDR1 is SGHNT, CDR2 YENEEA. The CDR3 spans 13 residues. The junction had 5 bases not matched to a gene; V was cut back by 6 bases and J by 9 bases. In DNA, the CDR3 is TGTGCCAGCAGTACAGGGGAGTTTTCACCCCTCCACTTT. Encoded protein: CASSTGEFSPLHF.

The chain couples TRBV5-4 to TRBJ2-3; 9 bases match TRBD2. J gave up 3 bases and V 4 bases, and 6 bases lay outside the gene matches. The CDR3 is 15 residues long. The V gene's germline CDR1 is SGHNT and CDR2 YYREEE (reference sequence). The DNA of the CDR3 is TGTGCCAGCAGCAAGGTGGCGGGGGGGACAGATACGCAGTATTTT. This encodes CASSKVAGGTDTQYF.

The gene calls are TRBV29-1 and TRBJ1-3; D not certain. The germline V gene encodes CDR1 SQVTM and CDR2 ANQGSEA. Trimming removed 6 bases at V and 0 bases at J, with 9 bases between. The CDR3 extends over 13 amino acids. Written as DNA, the CDR3 is TGCAGCGTCCGACGGGACTCTGGAAACACCATATATTTT. It translates to CSVRRDSGNTIYF.

This clone was recorded once. The chain joins TRBV7-3 to TRBJ2-6; 7 positions match TRBD2. Germline-derived CDR1 and CDR2 are SGHTA and FQGTGA. This CDR3 has 13 residues. V lost 8 bases, J lost 8 bases, and 6 bases stayed unmatched. The DNA of the CDR3 is TGTGCCAGCGGCGCGGGGGTTTCCAACGTCCTGACTTTC. This encodes CASGAGVSNVLTF.

V and J are TRBV4-1 and TRBJ2-5; 11 nucleotides line up with TRBD1. The CDR3 contains 15 residues. Per germline, CDR1 MGHRA and CDR2 YSYEKL. The V and J ends lost 3 bases and 4 bases, in that order; junction bases with no gene match: 4. CDR3 in amino acids: CASSHRGTGGETQYF. The CDR3 DNA is TGCGCCAGCAGCCACCGGGGGACAGGGGGAGAGACCCAGTACTTC.

The genes are TRBV4-1 and TRBJ2-5; TRBD1 is a possible D gene (6 bases). CDR1 is MGHRA, CDR2 YSYEKL, per germline. V lost 4 bases to trimming and J lost 1 base, with 7 bases between them. The CDR3 is 13 amino acids. CDR3 DNA sequence: TGCGCCAGCAGCCGGACAGCCCAAGAGACCCAGTACTTC. Translating gives CASSRTAQETQYF.

The chain joins TRBV29-1 to TRBJ2-3, with a weak D call TRBD1 (6 bases). V dropped 2 bases and J dropped 2 bases, with 8 bases sitting between them. The CDR3 spans 13 residues. Germline V gives CDR1 SQVTM, CDR2 ANQGSEA. The CDR3 DNA sequence: TGCAGCGTTGAACAGGGGATCACAGATACGCAGTATTTT. Translation: CSVEQGITDTQYF.

This clone was detected only once. The V gene is TRBV4-1, the J gene TRBJ2-5, with 7 bases matching TRBD1. V lost 2 bases to trimming and J lost 5 bases; unmatched junction nucleotides: 11. Germline CDR1 is MGHRA and CDR2 is YSYEKL. This CDR3 is 16 amino acids long. The CDR3 reads CASSQRITGERETQYF. CDR3 coding DNA: TGCGCCAGCAGCCAACGAATTACAGGGGAGCGGGAGACCCAGTACTTC.

This clone showed up just a few times. The V gene is TRBV5-5, the J gene TRBJ1-1; TRBD1 is a possible D gene (5 bases). In germline, CDR1 is SGHKS, CDR2 YYEKEE (reference sequence). Trimming shortened V by 1 base and J by 7 bases, and 5 bases separated the two germline ends. The CDR3 contains 11 residues. The CDR3, as DNA: TGTGCCAGCAGCTTGAGGGGTGAAGCTTTCTTT. It is translated as CASSLRGEAFF.

The rearrangement uses TRBV5-8 and TRBJ2-5, with a weak D call TRBD1 (6 bases). Trimming stripped 5 bases from V and 5 bases from J, with 16 bases between. The germline CDR1 and CDR2 sequences are SGHTS and YDEGEE. The CDR3 is made up of 14 amino acids. CDR3 nucleotide sequence: TGTGCCAGCAGTTTATTAGACAGGTTGGAGACCCAGTACTTC. It yields the protein CASSLLDRLETQYF.

With respect to this clone: An end of the junction does not agree with germline; a read error may underlie this. The rearrangement joins TRBV11-2 to TRBJ2-1, with D tentatively TRBD2 (6 bases). CDR1 is SGHAT and CDR2 is FQNNGV in the germline V gene. The CDR3 covers 16 residues. The CDR3 spells CASSLGGASLGNEQLF. The CDR3 nucleotides are TGTGCCAGCAGCCTAGGCGGGGCTAGCCTTGGCAATGAGCAGCTCTTC. Full variable domain (rest looked up from reference TRBV11-2 and TRBJ2-1): EAGVAQSPRYKIIEKRQSVAFWCNPISGHATLYWYQQILGQGPKLLIQFQNNGVVDDSQLPKDRFSAERLKGVDSTLKIQPAKLEDSAVYLCASSLGGASLGNEQLFGPGTRLTVL.

V is TRBV19 and J is TRBJ1-6; D gene ambiguous. This CDR3 contains 15 residues. Germline-derived CDR1 and CDR2 are LNHDA and SQIVND (reference sequence). The V gene lost 0 bases and the J gene lost 0 bases, with 3 bases spanning the gap. The CDR3 is CASSIDSSYNSPLHF. CDR3 in DNA: TGTGCCAGTAGTATAGACAGCTCCTATAATTCACCCCTCCACTTT.

The V gene is TRBV7-6, the J gene TRBJ2-3; 11 nucleotides line up with TRBD2. Germline trimming cut 2 bases from V and 6 bases from J; bases unmatched to any gene: 7. This CDR3 has 16 residues. Germline V gives CDR1 SGHVS, CDR2 FNYEAQ. The CDR3 is CASSLQLAGGTDTQYF. CDR3 DNA sequence: TGTGCCAGCAGCTTACAGCTAGCGGGGGGAACGGATACGCAGTATTTT.